This TCR beta chain is from a study of T cell responses to AZD1222 COVID-19 vaccine. Using immunoSEQ multiplex PCR, the repertoire was profiled, and TCRdb retains in-frame clones only, with some absent. The data hold approximately 170,000 clones, with just under 95% observed a single time. With V trimmed by 1 base and J by 13 bases, 16 bases remained unmatched. The CDR3 is made up of 16 amino acids. Germline V lookup: CDR1 SGHTA, CDR2 FQGNSA. Notes on this clone: Its matching antigen is unknown.

Overall study results and limits: Just 6 or 7 AZD1222 recipients were seropositive at baseline. It was only after the peak T cell response that any repertoires were sampled. Donor demographics were predominantly white British with a female majority; clonal diversity may be underestimated. Across the whole spike, CD4 TCRs peaked at regions 160-218 and 743-854.

This TCR came from an adult in good health. The chain uses TRBV7-2 and TRBJ2-3, with 8 bases that match TRBD2. The material was peripheral blood, obtained on day 0 of AZD1222 vaccination. As DNA, the CDR3 is TGTGCCAGCAGCTTAGAGGGAGGTGCGGCGGGGGGTTTGGAGTATTTT. Translated, it gives CASSLEGGAAGGLEYF.